This TCR beta chain was sequenced for a study of blood T cell repertoires in COVID-19. One Seattle source followed patients from active infection through their disease course. V lost 0 bases and J lost 5; bases outside the gene matches: 6. This CDR3 contains 16 residues. The V gene's germline CDR1 is MGHDK and CDR2 SYGVNS. The data were produced by immunoSEQ multiplex PCR, yet TCRdb's version contains in-frame clones alone and is incomplete. Of 95,000 to 150,000 clones in the sample, 90% were seen once. The sequence was collected from a woman aged 60 to 75 with COVID-19, enrolled during active disease. Sequenced: peripheral blood. The chain employs TRBV25-1 and TRBJ2-3; 9 nucleotides agree with TRBD2. The CDR3 is CASSEYSGGRLDTQYF. CDR3 nucleotide sequence: TGTGCCAGCAGTGAATATAGCGGGGGCCGGCTAGATACGCAGTATTTT. The whole variable domain, filled in from reference TRBV25-1 and TRBJ2-3, reads EADIYQTPRYLVIGTGKKITLECSQTMGHDKMYWYQQDPGMELHLIHYSYGVNSTEKGDLSSESTVSRIRTEHFPLTLESARPSHTSQYLCASSEYSGGRLDTQYFGPGTRLTVL.